This T cell receptor beta chain was sequenced during a study of prognosis after radiotherapy for stage I lung cancer. Study summary: Squamous cell carcinoma tumors occurred in over five patients, adenocarcinoma in around 12. Therapy that ran concurrently with stereotactic body radiotherapy was given to no patient. Whole-study results and caveats: There were reportedly differences in TRBV and TRBJ gene usage between patients with and without metastases.

About this clonotype: Its antigen is undetermined.

Approximately 5.5 milliliters of peripheral blood were drawn at each of two time points. The TCR beta CDR3 region was amplified from genomic DNA, with two rounds of multiplex PCR being used for the amplification. It was primers specific to each TRBV and TRBJ gene that first-round PCR used. TCRdb reanalysed the multiplex PCR reads using MiXCR and keeps one entry per CDR3 protein. The data hold about 30,000 distinct CDR3 sequences, with about half observed a single time. The CDR3 is made up of 16 amino acids. The germline gives CDR1 KGHDR, CDR2 SFDVKD. Trimming took off 4 bases at V and 2 bases at J, with 16 bases between the two ends.

The chain is built from TRBV24-1 and TRBJ2-5; tentative D call: TRBD2 (7 bases). The TCR sequence derives from a donor aged 50 or older with non-small cell lung cancer. Sequenced material: PBMCs, taken before or after stereotactic body radiation therapy (not recorded which). Here the CDR3 DNA reads TGTGCCACCAGTGACCCGGGCGGGGGCCCACAAGAGACCCAGTACTTC. Amino acids: CATSDPGGGPQETQYF.